The entry that follows covers one T cell receptor beta chain sequence. The data originate from a study of blood T cell repertoires in COVID-19. Study as a whole: COVID-19 samples from acute and convalescent phases originated in the United States, Italy and Spain. PBMCs, B-cell-depleted T cells, or T cells were the source of the cDNA or gDNA that made up the material.

Per the study methods: For nucleated cells, counts were estimated from reference gene primer amplification. Sequenced by immunoSEQ multiplex PCR; TCRdb stores in-frame clones only, minus some. The V and J calls and the clone size are those of that table, but D and trimming were determined from the DNA. The sample lists tens of thousands of clones; 84% were seen once. The germline V gene encodes CDR1 SNHLY and CDR2 FYNNEI. CDR3 length: 14 amino acids. Unmatched junction bases numbered 5, after V lost 10 bases and J lost 5 bases. Sequenced input: peripheral blood. This TCR came from a human donor in a cohort sampled during active COVID-19. The genes are TRBV2 and TRBJ1-6; 10 bases map to TRBD1. CDR3 residues: CATRTGGNNSPLHF. CDR3 nucleotides: TGTGCCACCCGGACAGGGGGGAATAATTCACCCCTCCACTTT. The whole variable domain, remainder taken from reference TRBV2 and TRBJ1-6, is EPEVTQTPSHQVTQMGQEVILRCVPISNHLYFYWYRQILGQKVEFLVSFYNNEISEKSEIFDDQFSVERPDGSNFTLKIRSTKLEDSAMYFCATRTGGNNSPLHFGNGTRLTVT.